Reported below is one T cell receptor beta chain. The sample is drawn from a study of shared clonotypes between healthy human individuals. Study details: Each donor's CD8 memory used one plate, CD8 naive two, each CD4 subset three.

TCRdb's copy holds only in-frame clones and misses some; the assay was immunoSEQ multiplex PCR. Of 2 million or so clones in the sample, 85% to 95% were seen once. CDR1 and CDR2 from the germline V gene are SGHTA and FQGNSA. The CDR3 is made up of 16 amino acids. Trimming at V came to 1 base and at J to 5 bases, leaving 8 bases not matched to a gene. Sequencing was performed on naive CD4+ T cells sorted from blood. Subset in this sample: CD45RA+ positively selected. The sequence was collected from a man aged 18 to 29 in good health. The chain joins TRBV7-2 to TRBJ2-1, with 7 positions matching TRBD2. In nucleotides, the CDR3 is TGTGCCAGCAGCTTAGTGGCGGGACTAAAAGACAATGAGCAGTTCTTC. The encoded protein is CASSLVAGLKDNEQFF.